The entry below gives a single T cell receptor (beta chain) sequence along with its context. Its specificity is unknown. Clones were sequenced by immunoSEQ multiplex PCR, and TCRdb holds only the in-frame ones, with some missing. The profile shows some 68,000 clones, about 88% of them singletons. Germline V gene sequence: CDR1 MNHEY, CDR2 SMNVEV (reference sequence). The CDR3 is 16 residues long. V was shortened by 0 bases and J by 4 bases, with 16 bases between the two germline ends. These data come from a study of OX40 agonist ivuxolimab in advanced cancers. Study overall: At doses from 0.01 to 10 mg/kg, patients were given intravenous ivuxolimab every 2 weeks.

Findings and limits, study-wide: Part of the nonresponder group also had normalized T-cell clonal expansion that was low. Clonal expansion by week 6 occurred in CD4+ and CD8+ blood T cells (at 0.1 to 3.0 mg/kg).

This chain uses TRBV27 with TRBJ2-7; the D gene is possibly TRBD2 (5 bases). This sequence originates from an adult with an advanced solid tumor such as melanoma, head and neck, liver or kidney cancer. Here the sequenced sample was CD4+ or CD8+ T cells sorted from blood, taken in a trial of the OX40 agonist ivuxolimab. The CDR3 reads CASSLSYYFGGYEQYF. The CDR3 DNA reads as TGTGCCAGCAGTTTATCTTATTATTTTGGAGGTTACGAGCAGTACTTC.